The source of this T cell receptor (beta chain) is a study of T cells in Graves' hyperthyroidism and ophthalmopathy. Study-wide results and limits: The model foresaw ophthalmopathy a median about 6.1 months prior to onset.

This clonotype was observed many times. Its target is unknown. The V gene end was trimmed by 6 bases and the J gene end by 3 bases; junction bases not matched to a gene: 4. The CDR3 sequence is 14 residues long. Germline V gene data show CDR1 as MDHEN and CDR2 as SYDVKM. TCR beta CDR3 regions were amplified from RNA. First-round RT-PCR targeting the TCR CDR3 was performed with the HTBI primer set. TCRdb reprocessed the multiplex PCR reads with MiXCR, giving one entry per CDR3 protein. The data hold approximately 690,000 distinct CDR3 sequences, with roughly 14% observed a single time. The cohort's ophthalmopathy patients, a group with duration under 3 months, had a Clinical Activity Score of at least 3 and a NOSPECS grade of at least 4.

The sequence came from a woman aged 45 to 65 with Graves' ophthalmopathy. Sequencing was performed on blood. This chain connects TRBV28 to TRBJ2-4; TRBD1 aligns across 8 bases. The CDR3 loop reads CASSDRGGKNIQYF. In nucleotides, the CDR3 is TGTGCCAGCAGCGACAGGGGAGGCAAAAACATTCAGTACTTC.